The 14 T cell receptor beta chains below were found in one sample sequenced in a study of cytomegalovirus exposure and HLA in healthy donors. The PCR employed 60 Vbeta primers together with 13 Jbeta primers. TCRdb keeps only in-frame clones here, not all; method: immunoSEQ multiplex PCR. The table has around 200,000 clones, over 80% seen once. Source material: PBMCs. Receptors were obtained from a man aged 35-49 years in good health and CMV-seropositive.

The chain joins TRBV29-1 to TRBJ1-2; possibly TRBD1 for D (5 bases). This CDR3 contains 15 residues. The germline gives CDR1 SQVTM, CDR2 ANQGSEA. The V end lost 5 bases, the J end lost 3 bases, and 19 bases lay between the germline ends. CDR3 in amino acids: CSVNPRPGGDYGYTF. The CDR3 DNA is TGCAGCGTTAATCCCAGACCGGGAGGGGACTATGGCTACACCTTC.

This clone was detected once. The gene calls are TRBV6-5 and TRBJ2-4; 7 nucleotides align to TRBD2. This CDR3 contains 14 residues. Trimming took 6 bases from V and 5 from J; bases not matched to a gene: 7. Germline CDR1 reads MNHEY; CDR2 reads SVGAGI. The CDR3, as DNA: TGTGCCAGCAGGTCGGGGGGAGACCAAAACATTCAGTACTTC. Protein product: CASRSGGDQNIQYF.

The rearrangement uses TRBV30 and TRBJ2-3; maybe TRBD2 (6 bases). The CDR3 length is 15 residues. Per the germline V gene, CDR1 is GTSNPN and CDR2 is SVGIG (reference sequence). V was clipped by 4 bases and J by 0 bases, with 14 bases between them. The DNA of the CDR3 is TGTGCCTGGAAGTCGGAGGGGATTAGCACAGATACGCAGTATTTT. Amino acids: CAWKSEGISTDTQYF.

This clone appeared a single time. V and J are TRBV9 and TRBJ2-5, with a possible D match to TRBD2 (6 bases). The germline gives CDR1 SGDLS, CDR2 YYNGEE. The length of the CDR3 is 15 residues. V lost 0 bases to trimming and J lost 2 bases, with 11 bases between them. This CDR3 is CASSVGLARQETQYF. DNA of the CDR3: TGTGCCAGCAGCGTAGGTCTAGCGAGGCAAGAGACCCAGTACTTC.

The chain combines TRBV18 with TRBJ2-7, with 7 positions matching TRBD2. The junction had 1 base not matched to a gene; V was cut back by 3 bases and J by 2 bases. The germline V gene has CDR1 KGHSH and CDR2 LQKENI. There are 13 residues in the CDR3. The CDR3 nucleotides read TGTGCCAGCTCACCCGGGACTACCTACGAGCAGTACGTC. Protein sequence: CASSPGTTYEQYV.

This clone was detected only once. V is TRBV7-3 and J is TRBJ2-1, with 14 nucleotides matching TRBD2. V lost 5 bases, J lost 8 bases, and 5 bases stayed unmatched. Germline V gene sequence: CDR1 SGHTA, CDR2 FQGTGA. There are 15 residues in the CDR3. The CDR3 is CASSVGTSGSDEQFF. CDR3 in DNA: TGTGCCAGCAGCGTTGGGACTAGCGGGAGTGATGAGCAGTTCTTC.

The CDR3 DNA sequence: TGTGCCAGCAGTGAAGAAGAGGGGGCTGAAGAGACCCAGTACTTC. Translation: CASSEEEGAEETQYF. This chain uses TRBV2 with TRBJ2-5; TRBD1 agrees at 7 bases. The CDR3 is made up of 15 amino acids. With V trimmed by 1 base and J by 3 bases, 5 bases remained unmatched. From germline, CDR1 is SNHLY and CDR2 FYNNEI. The full variable domain, in which reference TRBV2 and TRBJ2-5 provide the parts outside the CDR3, is EPEVTQTPSHQVTQMGQEVILRCVPISNHLYFYWYRQILGQKVEFLVSFYNNEISEKSEIFDDQFSVERPDGSNFTLKIRSTKLEDSAMYFCASSEEEGAEETQYFGPGTRLLVL.

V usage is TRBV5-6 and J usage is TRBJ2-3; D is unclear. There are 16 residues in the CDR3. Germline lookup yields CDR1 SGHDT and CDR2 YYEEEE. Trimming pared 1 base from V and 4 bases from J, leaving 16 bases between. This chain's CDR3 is CASSLRARPGADTQYF. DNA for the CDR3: TGTGCCAGCAGCTTGCGAGCGAGGCCCGGCGCAGATACGCAGTATTTT.

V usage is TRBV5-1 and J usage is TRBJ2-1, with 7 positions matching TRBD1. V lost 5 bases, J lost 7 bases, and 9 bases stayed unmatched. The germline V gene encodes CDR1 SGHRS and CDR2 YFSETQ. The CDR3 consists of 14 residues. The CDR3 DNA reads TGCGCCAGCAGGATGGACAGGCCCGCGAATGAGCAGTTCTTC. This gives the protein CASRMDRPANEQFF. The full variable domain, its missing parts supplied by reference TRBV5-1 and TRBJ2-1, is KAGVTQTPRYLIKTRGQQVTLSCSPISGHRSVSWYQQTPGQGLQFLFEYFSETQRNKGNFPGRFSGRQFSNSRSEMNVSTLELGDSALYLCASRMDRPANEQFFGPGTRLTVL.

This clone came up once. Here the CDR3 DNA reads TGTGCCAGCAGCTTCCTAGCGGGAGGGACCGGGGAGCTGTTTTTT. Protein: CASSFLAGGTGELFF. V usage is TRBV7-9 and J usage is TRBJ2-2, with TRBD2 identical over 12 bases. Germline V gene sequence: CDR1 SEHNR, CDR2 FQNEAQ (reference sequence). The CDR3 extends over 15 amino acids. V was clipped by 3 bases and J by 5 bases; unmatched bases: 1.

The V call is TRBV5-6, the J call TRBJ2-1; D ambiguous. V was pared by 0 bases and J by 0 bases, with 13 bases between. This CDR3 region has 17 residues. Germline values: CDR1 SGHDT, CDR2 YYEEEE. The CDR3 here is CASSLGLASSSYNEQFF. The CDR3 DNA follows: TGTGCCAGCAGCTTGGGGTTAGCCTCGAGCTCCTACAATGAGCAGTTCTTC.

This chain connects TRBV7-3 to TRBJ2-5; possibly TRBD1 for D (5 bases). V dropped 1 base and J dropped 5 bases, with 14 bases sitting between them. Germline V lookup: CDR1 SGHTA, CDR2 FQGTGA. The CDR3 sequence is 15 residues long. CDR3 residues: CASSLMAGMGETQYF. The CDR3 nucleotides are TGTGCCAGCAGCTTAATGGCAGGGATGGGGGAGACCCAGTACTTC. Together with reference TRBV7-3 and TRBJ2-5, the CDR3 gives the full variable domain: GAGVSQTPSNKVTEKGKYVELRCDPISGHTALYWYRQSLGQGPEFLIYFQGTGAADDSGLPNDRFFAVRPEGSVSTLKIQRTERGDSAVYLCASSLMAGMGETQYFGPGTRLLVL.

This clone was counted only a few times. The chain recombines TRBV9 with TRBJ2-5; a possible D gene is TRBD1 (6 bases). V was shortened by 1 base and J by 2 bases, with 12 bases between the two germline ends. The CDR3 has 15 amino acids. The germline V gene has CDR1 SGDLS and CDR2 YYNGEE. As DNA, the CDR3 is TGTGCCAGCAGCGTAAGAGGCAGGGGTCAAGAGACCCAGTACTTC. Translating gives CASSVRGRGQETQYF.

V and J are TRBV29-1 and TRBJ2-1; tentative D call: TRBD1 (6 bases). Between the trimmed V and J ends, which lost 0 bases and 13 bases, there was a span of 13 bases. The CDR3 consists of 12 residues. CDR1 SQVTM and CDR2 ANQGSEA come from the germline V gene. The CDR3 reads CSVEEQEGEQFF. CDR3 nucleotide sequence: TGCAGCGTTGAAGAGCAAGAGGGGGAACAGTTCTTC.